This is a list of T cell receptor beta chains from one sample in a study of cytomegalovirus exposure and HLA in healthy donors. Repertoires were generated with immunoSEQ multiplex PCR, while TCRdb's copy carries only in-frame clones and drops some. The sample includes 150,000 to 200,000 clones, roughly four fifths of them seen just once. The sequenced sample was PBMCs. The receptors come from a woman aged 40 to 50 in good health and CMV-seronegative. The CDR3 runs from the conserved cysteine through the conserved F or W.

j_call v_call cdr3_aa
TRBJ2-1 TRBV7-9 CASSREQGVNEQFF
TRBJ2-7 TRBV30 CALRPGQGLAGGYEQYF
TRBJ1-2 TRBV29-1 CSVVEGSYGYTF
TRBJ1-2 TRBV30 CASYRGDGYTF
TRBJ1-1 TRBV27 CASSPLRSQKAAAFF
TRBJ2-5 TRBV28 CASSWELAGEKGGKQETQYF
TRBJ2-5 TRBV9 CASSVDSGRGETQYF
TRBJ2-1 TRBV12-2 CASRLAEAGAKNEQFF
TRBJ2-7 TRBV5-1 CASSPDAGGRYEQYF
TRBJ2-7 TRBV18 CASSKRAGGHEQYF
TRBJ2-5 TRBV7-3 CASSLGQQETQYF
TRBJ2-7 TRBV27 CASSLRLAGSYEQYF
TRBJ1-1 TRBV2 CARISQAVGTEAFF
TRBJ2-3 TRBV5-1 CASSLDIISGSTDTQYF
TRBJ1-5 TRBV7-9 CASSLTGDQPQHF
TRBJ1-5 TRBV19 CASSLDRGNQPQHF
TRBJ2-5 TRBV7-9 CASSLGTIGETQYF
TRBJ2-3 TRBV27 CASRSPGLAATDTQYF
TRBJ2-1 TRBV5-1 CASSSEGGHNEQFF
TRBJ2-5 TRBV18 CASSPAGQETQYF
TRBJ1-2 TRBV5-6 CASSLGDYGYTF
TRBJ2-2 TRBV27 CASTSRLAGTGELFF
TRBJ2-7 TRBV27 CASISLGAGVPREQYF
TRBJ1-5 TRBV19 CASSISPRGHHQPQHF
TRBJ2-4 TRBV5-1 CASSLAGGNIQYF
TRBJ2-5 TRBV5-1 CASSLGGPETQYF
TRBJ2-3 TRBV19 CASSSGLAGGTDTQYF
TRBJ2-7 TRBV6-1 CASSPTVAYEQYF
TRBJ2-2 TRBV5-6 CASSVSSGTNTGELFF
TRBJ2-7 TRBV5-1 CASSLSGNPYEQYF
TRBJ2-7 TRBV2 CASSPGQRTSGEQYF
TRBJ1-1 TRBV6-1 CASIRVAAATEAFF